A selection of T cell receptor beta chains follows, all from one sample in a study of shared clonotypes between healthy human individuals. Using immunoSEQ multiplex PCR, the repertoire was profiled, and TCRdb retains in-frame clones only, with some absent. The sample carries around 2,000,000 clones, about 93% recorded once. The sample consisted of naive CD8+ T cells from PBMCs. The receptors originated from a man between 18 and 29 years old in good health. Some clones in this sample may be carry-over from other donors' samples. Each CDR3 is given with its conserved first and last residue. Each record gives: CDR3 length, V gene, CDR3 protein.

cdr3_length: 18; v_call: TRBV16; cdr3_aa: CASSPRGDSRGNTGELFF
cdr3_length: 15; v_call: TRBV9; cdr3_aa: CASSAQDVDTYGYTF
cdr3_length: 15; v_call: TRBV19; cdr3_aa: CASRKRDRINEKLFF
cdr3_length: 15; v_call: TRBV4-1; cdr3_aa: CASSQDRSGPGSQHF
cdr3_length: 15; v_call: TRBV15; cdr3_aa: CATSRDKARTYEQYF
cdr3_length: 14; v_call: TRBV19; cdr3_aa: CASSPRLAFWEQFF
cdr3_length: 18; v_call: TRBV27; cdr3_aa: CASSLYGRKSNPGTEAFF
cdr3_length: 17; v_call: TRBV13; cdr3_aa: CASSLGRISRQQETQYF
cdr3_length: 14; v_call: TRBV11-2; cdr3_aa: CASSPRDRAYEQYF
cdr3_length: 16; v_call: TRBV4-1; cdr3_aa: CASSQRLAVNYNEQFF
cdr3_length: 14; v_call: TRBV5-1; cdr3_aa: CASSWFGGREKLFF
cdr3_length: 14; v_call: TRBV10-3; cdr3_aa: CASTGTSGANVLTF
cdr3_length: 15; v_call: TRBV4-1; cdr3_aa: CASSPGPGWSGELFF
cdr3_length: 16; v_call: TRBV7-9; cdr3_aa: CASSTLSAAPGETIYF
cdr3_length: 10; v_call: TRBV7-9; cdr3_aa: CASEGLTTYF
cdr3_length: 14; v_call: TRBV5-4; cdr3_aa: CASSSRGMNTEAFF
cdr3_length: 14; v_call: TRBV7-9; cdr3_aa: CATPGGIPYNEQFF
cdr3_length: 15; v_call: TRBV6-6; cdr3_aa: CASSYRDPGVGEQYF
cdr3_length: 13; v_call: TRBV28; cdr3_aa: CASSWRGLHEQYF
cdr3_length: 14; v_call: TRBV11-2; cdr3_aa: CVLAEHPNTGELFF
cdr3_length: 14; v_call: TRBV11-2; cdr3_aa: CASSSDRSYYGYTF
cdr3_length: 15; v_call: TRBV28; cdr3_aa: CASRLAGTVGDTIYF